The rows below give T cell receptor beta chains drawn from one sample of a study of shared clonotypes between healthy human individuals. TCRdb's copy holds only in-frame clones and misses some; the assay was immunoSEQ multiplex PCR. The table shows about half a million clones, with roughly 80% occurring only once. Material for sequencing was PBMCs. The source is a woman aged 40 to 50 in good health. Some clones in this sample may be carry-over from other donors' samples. Each CDR3 is given with its conserved first and last residue. D genes are given only for firm matches. Clone size is stated in some rows and not others, as once, few, many or a class when expanded.

clone_size	v_call	j_call	d_call	cdr3_nt	cdr3_aa
.	TRBV28	TRBJ2-3	.	TGTGCCAGTGGGGGGCGCACAGATACGCAGTATTTT	CASGGRTDTQYF
few	TRBV4-2	TRBJ1-2	.	TGTGCCAGCAGCCAAGATGGTGCAGTAGGGATCCGGAATGGCTACACCTTC	CASSQDGAVGIRNGYTF
.	TRBV19	TRBJ2-2	.	TGTGCCAGTAGTCCACGAGTTGACACCGGGGAGCTGTTTTTT	CASSPRVDTGELFF
once	TRBV15	TRBJ2-2	.	TGTGCCACCAGCCCAAAGGGGAAAACCGGGGAGCTGTTTTTT	CATSPKGKTGELFF
.	TRBV28	TRBJ2-6	.	TGTGCCAGCAGTCCCCCGGGAGGGGGCGTAGTAGGCTCTGGGGCCAACGTCCTGACTTTC	CASSPPGGGVVGSGANVLTF
.	TRBV30	TRBJ2-1	.	TGTGCCTGGAGTGTCGTGGGGGGGGGCTATGAGCAGTTCTTC	CAWSVVGGGYEQFF
.	TRBV9	TRBJ2-4	TRBD1	TGTGCCAGCAGCGTAGAACAGGGGATAGGGAACATTCAGTACTTC	CASSVEQGIGNIQYF
.	TRBV5-4	TRBJ2-3	.	TGTGCCAGCAGACTCGTACCGGATGATACGCAGTATTTT	CASRLVPDDTQYF
once	TRBV6-5	TRBJ2-7	.	TGTGCCAGCAGTTCTACAGCCTCCTACGAGCAGTACTTC	CASSSTASYEQYF
.	TRBV5-1	TRBJ2-3	.	TGCGCCAGCAGGGGGAGCGACAGGGATACGCAGTATTTT	CASRGSDRDTQYF
.	TRBV19	TRBJ2-7	TRBD1	TGTGCCAGTAGCCCGGGACAGGGAGCTGGCGAGCAGTACTTC	CASSPGQGAGEQYF
.	TRBV4-2	TRBJ2-7	TRBD2	TGTGCCAGCAGCCAAGATTGGGACTACACCTACGAGCAGTACTTC	CASSQDWDYTYEQYF
.	TRBV18	TRBJ1-1	.	TGTGCCAGCTCGCGCGACAAGAACACTGAAGCTTTCTTT	CASSRDKNTEAFF
.	TRBV5-1	TRBJ1-1	.	TGCGCCAGCAGCCCCGGGGCCATGAACACTGAAGCTTTCTTT	CASSPGAMNTEAFF
.	TRBV5-1	TRBJ2-7	TRBD1	TGCGCCAGCAGCCCTCGGACAGGGGGCCACGAGCAGTACTTC	CASSPRTGGHEQYF
.	TRBV28	TRBJ1-1	.	TGTGCCAGCAGTCCACAAGAAAACACTGAAGCTTTCTTT	CASSPQENTEAFF
.	TRBV10-3	TRBJ1-2	.	TGTGCCATCACCAGGACAGATGTTAACTATGGCTACACCTTC	CAITRTDVNYGYTF
.	TRBV30	TRBJ1-2	.	TGTGCCTGGAGTGTACCTGGGGTGGACTATGGCTACACCTTC	CAWSVPGVDYGYTF
few	TRBV4-1	TRBJ2-3	.	TGCGCCAGCAGCCAAGTTTTCGGTGGGAGCACAGATACGCAGTATTTT	CASSQVFGGSTDTQYF
.	TRBV9	TRBJ2-2	.	TGTGCCAGCAGCGTAGGATTTCTCCGGACCGGGGAGCTGTTTTTT	CASSVGFLRTGELFF
.	TRBV19	TRBJ2-7	TRBD1	TGTGCCACCTCGACAGGGTCCTACGAGCAGTACTTC	CATSTGSYEQYF
.	TRBV6-4	TRBJ1-5	.	TGTGCCAGCAGATCGCCTCAGGGTCGGGATAGCAATCAGCCCCAGCATTTT	CASRSPQGRDSNQPQHF
.	TRBV7-7	TRBJ2-2	TRBD1	TGTGCTAGCAGCTCCCGGACAGGAGCGAACACCGGGGAGCTGTTTTTT	CASSSRTGANTGELFF
.	TRBV5-1	TRBJ2-7	TRBD2	TGCGCCAGCAGCGTGGAAGCGGGGTCCTACGAGCAGTACTTC	CASSVEAGSYEQYF
.	TRBV19	TRBJ1-1	.	TGTGCCAGCGTCGCCCAGGGGTTCACTGAAGCTTTCTTT	CASVAQGFTEAFF
.	TRBV5-6	TRBJ2-7	.	TGTGCCAGCAGCTCCCATAACTACGAGCAGTACTTC	CASSSHNYEQYF
.	TRBV5-6	TRBJ2-3	.	TGTGCCAGCAGTTTACAGGGAACAGATACGCAGTATTTT	CASSLQGTDTQYF
.	TRBV5-1	TRBJ2-7	.	TGCGCCAGCAGCGAGGGAATCACCTACGAGCAGTACTTC	CASSEGITYEQYF
once	TRBV9	TRBJ2-3	TRBD2	TGTGCCAGCAGCGGAAGACTAGCTTTGAGCGGTACAGATACGCAGTATTTT	CASSGRLALSGTDTQYF
.	TRBV18	TRBJ2-3	.	TGTGCCAGCTCACCAAAGCCTCCCAATCAGTATTTT	CASSPKPPNQYF
.	TRBV4-1	TRBJ1-4	TRBD1	TGCGCCAGCAGCCAAGAGAACAGGGGGAATGAAAAACTGTTTTTT	CASSQENRGNEKLFF
.	TRBV11-2	TRBJ2-1	TRBD2	TGTGCCAGCAGCTTCGGGGCTAGCGGGAGTAGTGAGCAGTTCTTC	CASSFGASGSSEQFF
.	TRBV9	TRBJ2-2	.	TGTGCCAGCAGCGTTTCGCAGGGTCAGAACACCGGGGAGCTGTTTTTT	CASSVSQGQNTGELFF
once	TRBV9	TRBJ2-1	TRBD2	TGTGCCAGCAGCGTTATAGCGGGAACGCAGGTTGAGCAGTTCTTC	CASSVIAGTQVEQFF
.	TRBV7-2	TRBJ1-1	TRBD1	TGTGCCAGCAGCTCGGACAGGGCCGGTGAAGCTTTCTTT	CASSSDRAGEAFF
.	TRBV7-9	TRBJ2-2	.	TGTGCCAGCAGCTTATTCCAGGGAGGCACCGGGGAGCTGTTTTTT	CASSLFQGGTGELFF
few	TRBV5-4	TRBJ2-3	.	TGTGCCAGCAGCTTGACAGGGCCCTACACAGATACGCAGTATTTT	CASSLTGPYTDTQYF
.	TRBV9	TRBJ1-2	TRBD1	TGTGCCAGCAGCGTAGCACAGGGGGAAGGCTATGGCTACACCTTC	CASSVAQGEGYGYTF
few	TRBV5-1	TRBJ1-2	.	TGCGCCAGCAGCAACCATGGGGGGAACTATGGCTACACCTTC	CASSNHGGNYGYTF
once	TRBV4-2	TRBJ2-7	TRBD2	TGTGCCAGCAGCCAAGATTTAGGACTAGCGGCATACGAGCAGTACTTC	CASSQDLGLAAYEQYF
.	TRBV10-3	TRBJ2-1	TRBD2	TGTGCCATCAGTGAAGGGAGCGGGATAGGGCAGTTCTTC	CAISEGSGIGQFF
.	TRBV5-4	TRBJ2-2	TRBD2	TGTGCCAGCAGCCTGGCGGGAGGGCCGGGGGGGGAGCTGTTTTTT	CASSLAGGPGGELFF
.	TRBV18	TRBJ2-7	.	TGTGCCAGCTCACCCCTGGGCGACTACGAGCAGTACTTC	CASSPLGDYEQYF
.	TRBV5-1	TRBJ2-7	TRBD2	TGCGCCAGCAGCGCGGGACTAGCGGGGGGCGAGCAGTACTTC	CASSAGLAGGEQYF
.	TRBV6-4	TRBJ2-5	TRBD1	TGTGCCAGCAGTGGTTGGACAGGGTCGGGGGATGAGACCCAGTACTTC	CASSGWTGSGDETQYF
.	TRBV28	TRBJ1-2	TRBD1	TGTGCCAGCAGTTACAGGGGTGCAGACTATGGCTACACCTTC	CASSYRGADYGYTF
.	TRBV7-6	TRBJ2-7	TRBD1	TGTGCCAGCAGCCAAAACAAAGACAGGGCTCATAGAACCTACGAGCAGTACTTC	CASSQNKDRAHRTYEQYF
.	TRBV9	TRBJ2-5	TRBD2	TGTGCCAGCAGCCCCCGACTAGCGGGAGTGGAAGAGACCCAGTACTTC	CASSPRLAGVEETQYF
.	TRBV19	TRBJ2-6	TRBD1	TGTGCCAGTGGGACAGGGGCCGGGGCCAACGTCCTGACTTTC	CASGTGAGANVLTF
.	TRBV5-1	TRBJ2-7	.	TGCGCCAGCAGCTCCGAAGGGGGAGATTACGAGCAGTACTTC	CASSSEGGDYEQYF
.	TRBV4-3	TRBJ1-1	.	TGCGCCAGCAGCCAAGGAGGTTTGAACACTGAAGCTTTCTTT	CASSQGGLNTEAFF
.	TRBV25-1	TRBJ1-2	.	TGTGCCAGCAGTGAATGGGGGGCTGGCTATGGCTACACCTTC	CASSEWGAGYGYTF
once	TRBV7-8	TRBJ2-1	.	TGTGCCAGCAGCTTAGTAGGTCAGTACAATGAGCAGTTCTTC	CASSLVGQYNEQFF
.	TRBV5-4	TRBJ2-5	TRBD2	TGTGCCAGCAGCTCCGGACTAGCGCCAGAGACCCAGTACTTC	CASSSGLAPETQYF
.	TRBV28	TRBJ2-1	TRBD2	TGTGCCAGCAGTTCCCCGGGACTAGCGTCTGGGAATGAGCAGTTCTTC	CASSSPGLASGNEQFF
few	TRBV5-6	TRBJ1-1	.	TGTGCCAGCAGCTTCGAGGGGCTTAATGAAGCTTTCTTT	CASSFEGLNEAFF
few	TRBV29-1	TRBJ2-1	TRBD2	TGCAGCGTCACACCCTGGGCTAGCGGGACACAGGAAGACAATGAGCAGTTCTTC	CSVTPWASGTQEDNEQFF
.	TRBV27	TRBJ2-5	.	TGTGCCAGCAGTTTCCTGAGGGAGACCCAGTACTTC	CASSFLRETQYF
.	TRBV7-9	TRBJ2-5	TRBD1	TGTGCCAGCAGCTTAGTAGGCAGGGGGCCGGGCGAGACCCAGTACTTC	CASSLVGRGPGETQYF
.	TRBV9	TRBJ2-5	TRBD1	TGTGCCAGCAGCCCAAGGACAGGGGGAGGAGAGACCCAGTACTTC	CASSPRTGGGETQYF